Listed below are T cell receptor beta chains from one sample, sequenced in a study of OX40 agonist ivuxolimab in advanced cancers. Method: immunoSEQ multiplex PCR; TCRdb's copy keeps in-frame clones and lacks some. The data contain more than 60,000 clones, approximately 81% of them singletons. The specimen comprised CD4+ or CD8+ T cells sorted from blood, sampled in a trial of the OX40 agonist ivuxolimab. The receptors stem from an adult with an advanced solid tumor such as melanoma, head and neck, liver or kidney cancer. CDR3s include the opening cysteine and the closing phenylalanine or tryptophan. A D gene is named only where the DNA matches it firmly. Rows give clone size only sometimes, using once, few, many, or a class for an expanded clone.

.	.	TRBV6-5	TRBJ1-6	TGTGCCACCAAATCAGGGAATTCACCCCTCCACTTT	CATKSGNSPLHF
TRBD1	once	TRBV19	TRBJ1-5	TGTGCCAGTACCCTGACAGGGGGCGATCAGCCCCAGCATTTT	CASTLTGGDQPQHF
.	.	TRBV6-5	TRBJ2-7	TGTGCCAGCAGTTACTCCCTGAGACAGACCTACGAGCAGTACTTC	CASSYSLRQTYEQYF
TRBD2	once	TRBV9	TRBJ2-1	TGTGCCAGCAGCGTCGCTGGCGGGAGGGCCTTGAATGAGCAGTTCTTC	CASSVAGGRALNEQFF
.	.	TRBV6-5	TRBJ1-5	TGTGCCAGCAGCCCCCGGGACAGCAATCAGCCCCAGCATTTT	CASSPRDSNQPQHF
TRBD1	.	TRBV30	TRBJ2-7	TGTGCCTGGAGTGGGGGGACAGGGGCCCACGAGCAGTACTTC	CAWSGGTGAHEQYF
TRBD2	.	TRBV18	TRBJ2-7	TGTGCCAGCTCACCGACTAGCGGGAGTGCCTCCGAGCAGTACTTC	CASSPTSGSASEQYF
.	.	TRBV6-6	TRBJ1-4	TGTGCCAGCAGCCCCGAGGGGAATGAAAAACTGTTTTTT	CASSPEGNEKLFF
.	.	TRBV28	TRBJ2-7	TGTGCCAGCCGAAAGACAGGTTACTACGAGCAGTACTTC	CASRKTGYYEQYF
.	.	TRBV14	TRBJ2-3	TGTGCCAGCAGCCTCAGGGGAGGCACAGATACGCAGTATTTT	CASSLRGGTDTQYF
TRBD2	.	TRBV15	TRBJ2-2	TGTGCCACCAGCAGAGACTCGATAGCGGGGGGGTTTACCGGGGAGCTGTTTTTT	CATSRDSIAGGFTGELFF
.	.	TRBV11-2	TRBJ1-1	TGTGCCAGCAGCCCCTTTTCAACGCCCGGGGGGGCTTTCTTT	CASSPFSTPGGAFF
.	once	TRBV18	TRBJ2-5	TGTGCCAGCTCACCGGGGACGCAAGAGACCCAGTACTTC	CASSPGTQETQYF
TRBD1	.	TRBV2	TRBJ1-1	TGTGCCAGCAGGTACAGGGGGGAAGCTTTCTTT	CASRYRGEAFF
.	.	TRBV9	TRBJ1-2	TGTGCCAGCAGCGTCGCTCGGGCAGGGGCGGGCTATGGCTACACCTTC	CASSVARAGAGYGYTF
.	.	TRBV11-2	TRBJ2-2	TGTGCCAGCAGCTTAGTCCCCTCGGACGTCACCGGGGAGCTGTTTTTT	CASSLVPSDVTGELFF
.	.	TRBV11-2	TRBJ2-1	TGTGCCAGCAGCTTAGCAAGGAATGAGCAGTTCTTC	CASSLARNEQFF
.	.	TRBV6-5	TRBJ2-1	TGTGCCAGCAGGCCTTATAAGGGCTCCTACAATGAGCAGTTCTTC	CASRPYKGSYNEQFF
.	.	TRBV28	TRBJ2-7	TGTGCCAGCAAGGTGGGAGGCAGCTCCTACGAGCAGTACTTC	CASKVGGSSYEQYF
.	once	TRBV7-6	TRBJ2-1	TGTGCCAGCAGCGTGGCCGGGGGAATATACAATGAGCAGTTCTTC	CASSVAGGIYNEQFF
.	.	TRBV7-9	TRBJ1-6	TGTGCCAGCAGCTTAGGGGATCGGGCCAATTCACCCCTCCACTTT	CASSLGDRANSPLHF
TRBD1	.	TRBV19	TRBJ1-2	TGTGCCAGTAGTCCGGCAGGGGGCGTCTCTGGCTACACCTTC	CASSPAGGVSGYTF
TRBD2	.	TRBV19	TRBJ2-3	TGTGCCAGTAGTATTATGTCTAGCGGGAGACCTTGGGGAGCCGAAGATACGCAGTATTTT	CASSIMSSGRPWGAEDTQYF
.	.	TRBV9	TRBJ1-3	TGTGCCAGCAGCGTAGGACAGACCTCCTCCATATATTTT	CASSVGQTSSIYF
.	.	TRBV28	TRBJ1-6	TGTGCCAGCAGTTTAGTACGAGCAGGGAAGCTATCACCCCTCCACTTT	CASSLVRAGKLSPLHF
.	.	TRBV6-1	TRBJ2-7	TGTGCCAGCAGTGACTGGACCTACGAGCAGTACTTC	CASSDWTYEQYF
TRBD1	.	TRBV5-1	TRBJ2-5	TGCGCCAGCAGCGTGGACAGGGGACAAGAGACCCAGTACTTC	CASSVDRGQETQYF
TRBD1	.	TRBV7-9	TRBJ1-3	TGTGCCAGCAGCCCGTCGATGACAGGGTTCGGAAACACCATATATTTT	CASSPSMTGFGNTIYF
TRBD2	once	TRBV2	TRBJ2-1	TGTGCCAGCAGTTACCCCGTCCGGACTAGCGGGAGTAGGAGGACCTACAATGAGCAGTTCTTC	CASSYPVRTSGSRRTYNEQFF
TRBD2	.	TRBV5-4	TRBJ2-1	TGTGCCAGCAGCTTGGGTTCGACTAGCGGGAGTAGGAGTGAGCAGTTCTTC	CASSLGSTSGSRSEQFF
.	few	TRBV18	TRBJ1-1	TGTGCCAGCCGGGTGTTGAACACTGAAGCTTTCTTT	CASRVLNTEAFF
TRBD2	.	TRBV6-5	TRBJ2-7	TGTGCCAGCAACCTAGCGGGAGGTGATGAGCAGTACTTC	CASNLAGGDEQYF
.	few	TRBV29-1	TRBJ1-2	TGCAGCGCCCGGGACACGGTAATCGACGGCTACACCTTC	CSARDTVIDGYTF
.	.	TRBV28	TRBJ1-1	TGTGCCAGCGGTCGGGACCAGAACACTGAAGCTTTCTTT	CASGRDQNTEAFF
.	.	TRBV6-1	TRBJ1-4	TGTGCCAGCAGTGAGGGCAGGGGCATTACTGAAAAACTGTTTTTT	CASSEGRGITEKLFF
.	.	TRBV5-8	TRBJ1-2	TGTGCCAGCAGCTTGGAGGGAGACGCCCGCTATGGCTACACCTTC	CASSLEGDARYGYTF
TRBD1	.	TRBV5-4	TRBJ2-7	TGTGCCAGCAGCGACCCGACAGGGTCTATGCACGAGCAGTACTTC	CASSDPTGSMHEQYF
TRBD1	.	TRBV7-8	TRBJ2-1	TGTGCCAGCAGCCTGATGGACAGGGCCCAGCCTGAGCAGTTCTTC	CASSLMDRAQPEQFF
.	.	TRBV6-7	TRBJ1-6	TGTGCCAGCAGTTACTCGACTCAGGGATGCAATTCACCCCTCCACTTT	CASSYSTQGCNSPLHF
TRBD1	.	TRBV5-1	TRBJ2-1	TGCGCCAGCAGCGAAGGACAGGGGCTACGCAATGAGCAGTTCTTC	CASSEGQGLRNEQFF
TRBD1	.	TRBV7-9	TRBJ2-7	TGTGCCGCGGAGGGACAGGGGTACGAGCAGTACTTC	CAAEGQGYEQYF
.	few	TRBV9	TRBJ2-1	TGTGCCAGCAGCCTCCGGGACCAATACAATGAGCAGTTCTTC	CASSLRDQYNEQFF
.	.	TRBV27	TRBJ1-4	TGTGCCAGCAGAACACTGACAGCAACTAATGAAAAACTGTTTTTT	CASRTLTATNEKLFF
.	.	TRBV10-3	TRBJ1-3	TGTGCCATCTCACGTGCGTCGGACACCATATATTTT	CAISRASDTIYF
.	.	TRBV9	TRBJ2-3	TGTGCCAGCAGTGTCCGGGCGGGGGCCCCAGATACGCAGTATTTT	CASSVRAGAPDTQYF